One sample yielded the 14 T cell receptor beta chains listed below, sequenced in a study of blood T cells in healthy people across ages. Combining a sample-barcoded 5' primer with a J-beta primer mix, a second PCR ran for about 7 to 12 cycles. TCRdb processed the 5' RACE reads anew with MiXCR; each CDR3 protein has one entry. This table holds 850,000 or so distinct CDR3 sequences, around 28% found once. The sequencing sample was made of blood. All receptors come from a woman at least 80 years old in good health.

To note about this clonotype: A single base separates this from a much larger clone, so it may be a read error. This chain connects TRBV20-1 to TRBJ2-6; D possibly corresponds to TRBD2 (6 bases). The CDR3 spans 17 residues. Germline CDR1 and CDR2: DFQATT and SNEGSKA (reference sequence). The CDR3 here is CNAPAPGRGGGANVLTF. In DNA, the CDR3 is TGCAATGCCCCCGCCCCGGGACGGGGAGGAGGGGCCAACGTCCTGACTTTC.

V usage is TRBV30 and J usage is TRBJ2-3; D is possibly TRBD2 (6 bases). The germline V gene encodes CDR1 GTSNPN and CDR2 SVGIG (reference sequence). The CDR3 loop spans 15 amino acids. The V end lost 1 base, the J end lost 0 bases, and 11 bases lay between the germline ends. The CDR3, as DNA: TGTGCCTGGAGTGGAGCGGGCGCTAGCACAGATACGCAGTATTTT. Translating it yields CAWSGAGASTDTQYF.

This clonotype has a count of ten or more. The J gene is TRBJ1-2, the V gene TRBV29-1; 8 bases map to TRBD1. Looked up from germline, CDR1 is SQVTM and CDR2 is ANQGSEA. Losses at the gene ends were 3 bases for V and 8 bases for J; bases not matched to a gene: 5. The CDR3 extends over 12 amino acids. CDR3 coding DNA: TGCAGCGTTGAGAGGACAGGGCCCGGCTACACCTTC. It encodes CSVERTGPGYTF.

Details on this clonotype: Just one base apart from a much larger clone, this may be a read error. This sequence joins TRBV20-1 and TRBJ2-5, with 7 nucleotides matching TRBD2. This CDR3 is 15 amino acids long. V was clipped by 2 bases and J by 11 bases; unmatched bases: 17. Per the germline V gene, CDR1 is DFQATT and CDR2 is SNEGSKA (reference sequence). This CDR3 reads CSARRGRGTNNEQYF. For the CDR3, the DNA is TGCAGTGCTAGACGAGGGCGGGGGACCAACAATGAGCAGTACTTC.

In its sample, this clonotype was seen many times. The CDR3 DNA reads TGTGCCACCTCTGAGGGCGCGGGGGCCCATATAGATACGCAGTATTTT. Its translation is CATSEGAGAHIDTQYF. The chain links TRBV7-2 to TRBJ2-3; tentatively, D is TRBD2 (7 bases). The CDR3 runs 16 residues. Trimming stripped 10 bases from V and 5 bases from J, with 25 bases between. Germline V gives CDR1 SGHTA, CDR2 FQGNSA.

This clonotype was seen only a few times. The chain is built from TRBV11-2 and TRBJ1-5; possible D gene TRBD1, 6 bases. The CDR3 is 15 residues long. The V gene's germline CDR1 is SGHAT and CDR2 FQNNGV. V was cut by 0 bases and J by 3 bases, with 9 bases left in between. The CDR3, as DNA: TGTGCCAGCAGCTTAGAAGGGGGTTTCAATCAGCCCCAGCATTTT. Amino acids: CASSLEGGFNQPQHF. Drawing the rest from reference TRBV11-2 and TRBJ1-5, the complete variable domain is EAGVAQSPRYKIIEKRQSVAFWCNPISGHATLYWYQQILGQGPKLLIQFQNNGVVDDSQLPKDRFSAERLKGVDSTLKIQPAKLEDSAVYLCASSLEGGFNQPQHFGDGTRLSIL.

The chain links TRBV6-2 or TRBV6-3 to TRBJ2-7; 9 positions match TRBD1. Trimming removed 2 bases from V and 5 bases from J; junction bases left unmatched: 10. The CDR3 contains 16 residues. Germline CDR1 reads MNHEY; CDR2 reads SVGEGT. The CDR3 here is CASSYRSGTGRNEQYF. The CDR3 bases are TGTGCCAGCAGTTACCGGTCCGGGACAGGGAGGAACGAGCAGTACTTC.

This clonotype was seen only a few times. J is TRBJ1-1 and V is TRBV30; D is ambiguous. V was clipped by 4 bases and J by 5 bases, with 20 bases between them. This CDR3 spans 15 amino acids. Germline values: CDR1 GTSNPN, CDR2 SVGIG (reference sequence). The CDR3 coding sequence is TGTGCCTGGACTGTTAAGGGAGTTTGGAGGACTGAAGCTTTCTTT. It yields the protein CAWTVKGVWRTEAFF.

This clonotype appeared many times. The chain couples TRBV7-2 to TRBJ1-5; D may be TRBD1 (6 bases). Germline V gene data show CDR1 as SGHTA and CDR2 as FQGNSA. This CDR3 has 14 residues. The V and J ends lost 1 base and 8 bases respectively, with 12 bases between them. The CDR3 DNA follows: TGTGCCAGCAGCTTAGGCTCTAACAGGGAGCCCCAGCATTTT. Translating it yields CASSLGSNREPQHF.

This clonotype was counted at least ten times. This chain uses TRBV7-2 with TRBJ2-5; D tentatively fits TRBD1 or TRBD2 (5 bases each). Trimming left V 2 bases short and J 5 bases short, with 12 bases between. The CDR3 is made up of 14 amino acids. CDR1 SGHTA and CDR2 FQGNSA come from the germline V gene. The chain's CDR3 is CASSLSRDAETQYF. The CDR3 DNA reads as TGTGCCAGCAGCTTAAGTCGGGACGCGGAGACCCAGTACTTC.

Only a few counts were recorded for this clonotype. DNA for the CDR3: TGCAGTGCTAGAGCGGGGGGCACTGGTAATTCACCCCTCCACTTT. This translates into CSARAGGTGNSPLHF. The chain combines TRBV20-1 with TRBJ1-6; a weak D match, TRBD1 (6 bases). CDR3 size: 15 residues. CDR1 is DFQATT and CDR2 is SNEGSKA in the germline V gene (reference sequence). The ends were cut back, 1 base at V and 6 bases at J, with 13 bases in the middle.

This clonotype has at least ten counts. The chain uses TRBV6-2 or TRBV6-3 and TRBJ2-1; 10 nucleotides align to TRBD2. This CDR3 has 16 residues. Germline V gene sequence: CDR1 MNHEY, CDR2 SVGEGT. Trimming removed 5 bases from V and 2 bases from J; junction bases left unmatched: 6. This chain's CDR3 is CASSHTTSGPYNEQFF. DNA of the CDR3: TGTGCCAGCAGTCACACGACTAGCGGGCCCTACAATGAGCAGTTCTTC.

There are many counts of this clonotype. The CDR3 spells CSARPGQGRDYGYTF. In DNA form, the CDR3 reads TGCAGTGCCCGACCGGGACAGGGGCGAGACTATGGCTACACCTTC. The rearrangement joins TRBV20-1 to TRBJ1-2, with 10 bases lining up with TRBD1. The CDR3 has 15 amino acids. Germline assignment: CDR1 DFQATT and CDR2 SNEGSKA (reference sequence). V shed 6 bases, J shed 3 bases, and the junction held 10 bases outside the gene matches.

This clonotype came up many times. The V call is TRBV7-9, the J call TRBJ2-1; 9 bases are shared with TRBD1. The length of the CDR3 is 17 residues. Losses at the gene ends were 2 bases for V and 4 bases for J; bases not matched to a gene: 9. The germline V gene encodes CDR1 SEHNR and CDR2 FQNEAQ (reference sequence). CDR3 loop: CASSLYSGTGIYNEQFF. CDR3 bases: TGTGCCAGCAGCTTATATTCCGGGACAGGGATTTACAATGAGCAGTTCTTC.